This T cell receptor (beta chain) is drawn from a study of CD8 T cells in ankylosing spondylitis. General study points: Characteristic of ankylosing spondylitis blood, it appeared, was a TCR beta motif comprising several highly homologous variants. Researchers reportedly found disease-linked clones significantly enriched in matched ankylosing spondylitis synovial fluid.

Quantitative molecular-barcoded 5'-RACE generated the TCR beta libraries. TCRdb re-called the 5' RACE reads through MiXCR, storing one row per CDR3 protein. The sample lists 200,000 to 250,000 distinct CDR3 sequences; about 10% were seen once. The CDR3 is 13 amino acids. Deletions cut 4 bases from V and 7 bases from J, with 9 bases between. Germline V gene data show CDR1 as SGDLS and CDR2 as YYNGEE. This clonotype was found many times. Its antigen is undetermined. Sequencing was performed on blood, either unsorted or a sorted T cell fraction (not recorded which). The V and J genes are TRBV9 and TRBJ1-6; D gene uncertain. This receptor was taken from a male donor with ankylosing spondylitis or in good health (not recorded which). Here the CDR3 DNA reads TGTGCCAGCAGCCCCGACGGAAATTCACCCCTCCACTTT. Residues: CASSPDGNSPLHF.